These 13 T cell receptor beta chains were all obtained from the same sample, sequenced in a study of Tregs in tolerant kidney transplant recipients. Assay used: immunoSEQ multiplex PCR; TCRdb lists only in-frame clones, some missing. The sample consists of tens of thousands of clones, around 90% of them appearing once. Mixed chimerism was transient after nonmyeloablative marrow transplants from related graft donors. The sample here was CD4+ T cells from blood (PBMCs), taken 24 months after the transplant. The receptors were sampled from a human patient who received a combined kidney and bone marrow transplant. The T cells may come from the graft donor.

The chain joins TRBV7-6 to TRBJ2-2; no clear D gene. The length of the CDR3 is 14 residues. CDR1 and CDR2 (germline): SGHVS, FNYEAQ. V lost 4 bases and J 9 bases, leaving 15 bases between the germline ends. The CDR3 nucleotides are TGTGCCAGCAGCTCACCCCGAACTGGGCGGGAGCTGTTTTTT. Translating it yields CASSSPRTGRELFF.

The chain employs TRBV1 and TRBJ2-7; TRBD2 is the table's D call, not checked against the DNA. TRBV1 is labeled a pseudogene. There are 14 residues in the CDR3. CDR3 amino acids: CTSSSQPGCLEQYF. The CDR3 DNA reads TGCACCAGCAGCTCTCAACCGGGATGCCTCGAGCAGTACTTC.

The gene calls are TRBV4-2 and TRBJ1-2; 7 bases match TRBD1. This CDR3 is 16 amino acids long. V was pared by 6 bases and J by 6 bases, with 16 bases of the junction left unmatched. Germline V lookup: CDR1 LGHNA, CDR2 YNFKEQ. CDR3 sequence reads: CASRIIGGRASNGYTF. In nucleotides, the CDR3 is TGTGCCAGCAGGATTATAGGGGGCAGGGCGTCCAATGGCTACACCTTC.

To note about this clone: Other DNA sequences of this sample code for an identical CDR3. This chain joins TRBV4-1 and TRBJ2-1; 16 bases line up with TRBD2. This CDR3 has 17 amino acids. CDR1 is MGHRA, CDR2 YSYEKL, per germline. The junction had 6 bases not matched to a gene; V was cut back by 6 bases and J by 4 bases. The chain's CDR3 is CASSQGTSGRGYNEQFF. The CDR3 coding sequence is TGCGCCAGCAGTCAGGGGACTAGCGGGAGGGGATACAATGAGCAGTTCTTC.

About this clone: A junction boundary mismatches the germline segment, possibly from a read error. At the DNA level, this CDR3 is encoded by other sequences in the same sample as well. V usage is TRBV5-4 and J usage is TRBJ1-6; D uncertain. Germline CDR1 reads SGHNT; CDR2 reads YYREEE (reference sequence). This CDR3 has 12 residues. This CDR3 is CASRQDNSPLHF. In DNA form, the CDR3 reads TGTGCCAGCAGGCAGGATAATTCCCCCCTCCACTTT.

The chain carries TRBV7-2 and TRBJ2-5; 7 bases line up with TRBD2. CDR1 and CDR2 (germline): SGHTA, FQGNSA. The CDR3 loop spans 15 amino acids. The ends lost 4 bases at V and 7 bases at J; junction bases unmatched: 12. CDR3 in amino acids: CASSSPFSGPGTQYF. The CDR3, as DNA: TGTGCCAGCAGCTCGCCTTTTAGCGGGCCGGGGACCCAGTACTTC.

V gene TRBV7-3 combines with J gene TRBJ2-1; perhaps TRBD2 as D (5 bases). This CDR3 is built from 14 residues. Trimming cost V 5 bases and J 1 base, with 9 bases left between them. Germline V gene sequence: CDR1 SGHTA, CDR2 FQGTGA. The CDR3 protein is CASSPDSSYNEQFF. The CDR3 DNA follows: TGTGCCAGCAGCCCGGACTCATCCTACAATGAGCAGTTCTTC.

The chain employs TRBV6-4 and TRBJ2-7, with D perhaps matching TRBD2 (6 bases). Trimming took off 0 bases at V and 0 bases at J, with 18 bases between the two ends. CDR3 length: 18 residues. CDR1 is MRHNA, CDR2 SNTAGT, per germline. The CDR3 spells CASSDSIGGDPPSYEQYF. The CDR3 DNA is TGTGCCAGCAGTGACTCGATAGGAGGGGACCCACCCTCCTACGAGCAGTACTTC.

V gene TRBV19 combines with J gene TRBJ2-2; TRBD2 is a possible D gene (6 bases). Trimming stripped 9 bases from V and 2 bases from J, with 22 bases between. This CDR3 is built from 17 residues. The V gene's germline CDR1 is LNHDA and CDR2 SQIVND (reference sequence). The CDR3: CASQTLARPINTGELFF. For the CDR3, the DNA is TGTGCCAGCCAAACTCTAGCGAGGCCTATTAACACCGGGGAGCTGTTTTTT.

CDR3 region: CASSESWGGTGELFF. As DNA, the CDR3 is TGTGCCAGCAGTGAATCCTGGGGGGGCACCGGGGAGCTGTTTTTT. The gene calls are TRBV27 and TRBJ2-2; 7 bases are shared with TRBD2. After removal of 5 bases from V and 4 bases from J, the junction contained 7 bases not matched to a gene. Germline V CDR1 and CDR2: MNHEY, SMNVEV (reference sequence). The CDR3 runs 15 residues.

The CDR3 loop is CASSRPFSGGSTGELFF. The CDR3 DNA reads TGTGCCAGCAGTAGGCCCTTTAGCGGGGGGAGCACCGGGGAGCTGTTTTTT. The rearrangement links TRBV27 to TRBJ2-2, with 10 bases matching TRBD2. This CDR3 has 17 residues. Per germline, CDR1 MNHEY and CDR2 SMNVEV (reference sequence). The junction had 10 bases not matched to a gene; V was cut back by 5 bases and J by 4 bases.

V is TRBV9 and J is TRBJ2-3, with 8 bases matching TRBD2. The J segment lost 3 bases and the V segment lost 0 bases, leaving 15 bases of the junction unmatched. Germline-derived CDR1 and CDR2 are SGDLS and YYNGEE. The CDR3 contains 19 residues. The CDR3 DNA reads TGTGCCAGCAGCGTAGATCCCTGGCCCGGGGGGGCCTTGACAGATACGCAGTATTTT. It yields the protein CASSVDPWPGGALTDTQYF.

V and J are TRBV2 and TRBJ2-5; D uncertain. Germline-derived CDR1 and CDR2 are SNHLY and FYNNEI. The CDR3 loop spans 12 amino acids. Trimming took 7 bases from V and 11 from J, leaving 17 bases between them. For the CDR3, the DNA is TGTGCCAGCACTGGGCCAGGTGGTGAGCAGTACTTC. This encodes CASTGPGGEQYF.